This T cell receptor beta chain was sequenced in a study of graft-versus-host responses after intestinal transplantation. Clones were sequenced by immunoSEQ multiplex PCR, and TCRdb holds only the in-frame ones, with some missing. The repertoire holds some 79,000 clones, with roughly nine tenths as singletons. J gave up 8 bases and V 0 bases, and 5 bases lay outside the gene matches. Germline V gene sequence: CDR1 MNHNS, CDR2 SASEGT. This CDR3 spans 16 amino acids. Points on this clone: Its target is not known.

Sequencing used unstimulated CD4+ T cells sorted from spleen or lymph node cells, obtained before intestinal transplant. V is TRBV6-1 and J is TRBJ2-2, with 11 bases lining up with TRBD1. The receptor was isolated from a human donor who received an intestinal transplant. The DNA of the CDR3 is TGTGCCAGCAGTGAAGCCGGGACAGGGGGATCGGGGGAGCTGTTTTTT. This codes for CASSEAGTGGSGELFF.